The subject of this entry is one T cell receptor beta chain. The sample is drawn from a study of sequential checkpoint blockade in melanoma. The overall study: First-line arms were nivolumab then ipilimumab, or the reverse, randomized 1:1. Each arm's sequence ended with maintenance nivolumab.

Treatment defined: randomized to nivolumab then ipilimumab (arm A) or the reverse (arm B). Patients had received no earlier DNA-damaging chemotherapy. PBMC sorting kept live CD3+CD8+ cells without CD19 or CD56. CDR3 length: 16 amino acids. The trim removed 0 bases at V and 4 bases at J, leaving 3 bases unmatched. Per germline, CDR1 MNHNS and CDR2 SASEGT. Method: immunoSEQ multiplex PCR; TCRdb's copy keeps in-frame clones and lacks some. The data contain about 12,000 clones, roughly four fifths of them seen just once; the ten biggest clones take up 50% to 65%. The rearrangement uses TRBV6-1 and TRBJ2-2, with 9 positions matching TRBD2. The TCR comes from a human donor with melanoma. The material was CD8+ T cells sorted from blood (inferred from file names), obtained from a patient given nivolumab and ipilimumab in sequence. The DNA for the CDR3 is TGTGCCAGCAGTGAAGCGCGGGGGGGAGGCACCGGGGAGCTGTTTTTT. It is translated as CASSEARGGGTGELFF.